This T cell receptor beta chain was identified in a study of CD8 T cells in Susac syndrome. Sequencing of TCR beta was performed on blood CD8+ and CD4+ T cells. With random hexamers, reverse transcription was performed on about 0.5 to 1 ug of RNA. Amplification of TCR beta CDR3 spanned 54 Vbeta and 13 Jbeta via immunoSEQ multiplex PCR. From the immunoSEQ multiplex PCR reads, TCRdb called clonotypes with MiXCR, one entry per CDR3 protein. The table records 100,000 to 110,000 distinct CDR3 sequences, around 95% of them present only once. The CDR3 is 14 residues long. Unmatched junction bases numbered 11, after V lost 7 bases and J lost 6 bases. Germline CDR1 is MNHEY and CDR2 is SMNVEV (reference sequence).

The source material was CD8+ T cells from PBMCs. The chain is built from TRBV27 and TRBJ2-7; TRBD1 agrees at 8 bases. This clonotype was sampled from a human donor with Susac syndrome. CDR3 DNA sequence: TGTGCCAGCAATACCCAGGGGGCGGGTGGCGAGCAGTACTTC. Encoded protein: CASNTQGAGGEQYF.